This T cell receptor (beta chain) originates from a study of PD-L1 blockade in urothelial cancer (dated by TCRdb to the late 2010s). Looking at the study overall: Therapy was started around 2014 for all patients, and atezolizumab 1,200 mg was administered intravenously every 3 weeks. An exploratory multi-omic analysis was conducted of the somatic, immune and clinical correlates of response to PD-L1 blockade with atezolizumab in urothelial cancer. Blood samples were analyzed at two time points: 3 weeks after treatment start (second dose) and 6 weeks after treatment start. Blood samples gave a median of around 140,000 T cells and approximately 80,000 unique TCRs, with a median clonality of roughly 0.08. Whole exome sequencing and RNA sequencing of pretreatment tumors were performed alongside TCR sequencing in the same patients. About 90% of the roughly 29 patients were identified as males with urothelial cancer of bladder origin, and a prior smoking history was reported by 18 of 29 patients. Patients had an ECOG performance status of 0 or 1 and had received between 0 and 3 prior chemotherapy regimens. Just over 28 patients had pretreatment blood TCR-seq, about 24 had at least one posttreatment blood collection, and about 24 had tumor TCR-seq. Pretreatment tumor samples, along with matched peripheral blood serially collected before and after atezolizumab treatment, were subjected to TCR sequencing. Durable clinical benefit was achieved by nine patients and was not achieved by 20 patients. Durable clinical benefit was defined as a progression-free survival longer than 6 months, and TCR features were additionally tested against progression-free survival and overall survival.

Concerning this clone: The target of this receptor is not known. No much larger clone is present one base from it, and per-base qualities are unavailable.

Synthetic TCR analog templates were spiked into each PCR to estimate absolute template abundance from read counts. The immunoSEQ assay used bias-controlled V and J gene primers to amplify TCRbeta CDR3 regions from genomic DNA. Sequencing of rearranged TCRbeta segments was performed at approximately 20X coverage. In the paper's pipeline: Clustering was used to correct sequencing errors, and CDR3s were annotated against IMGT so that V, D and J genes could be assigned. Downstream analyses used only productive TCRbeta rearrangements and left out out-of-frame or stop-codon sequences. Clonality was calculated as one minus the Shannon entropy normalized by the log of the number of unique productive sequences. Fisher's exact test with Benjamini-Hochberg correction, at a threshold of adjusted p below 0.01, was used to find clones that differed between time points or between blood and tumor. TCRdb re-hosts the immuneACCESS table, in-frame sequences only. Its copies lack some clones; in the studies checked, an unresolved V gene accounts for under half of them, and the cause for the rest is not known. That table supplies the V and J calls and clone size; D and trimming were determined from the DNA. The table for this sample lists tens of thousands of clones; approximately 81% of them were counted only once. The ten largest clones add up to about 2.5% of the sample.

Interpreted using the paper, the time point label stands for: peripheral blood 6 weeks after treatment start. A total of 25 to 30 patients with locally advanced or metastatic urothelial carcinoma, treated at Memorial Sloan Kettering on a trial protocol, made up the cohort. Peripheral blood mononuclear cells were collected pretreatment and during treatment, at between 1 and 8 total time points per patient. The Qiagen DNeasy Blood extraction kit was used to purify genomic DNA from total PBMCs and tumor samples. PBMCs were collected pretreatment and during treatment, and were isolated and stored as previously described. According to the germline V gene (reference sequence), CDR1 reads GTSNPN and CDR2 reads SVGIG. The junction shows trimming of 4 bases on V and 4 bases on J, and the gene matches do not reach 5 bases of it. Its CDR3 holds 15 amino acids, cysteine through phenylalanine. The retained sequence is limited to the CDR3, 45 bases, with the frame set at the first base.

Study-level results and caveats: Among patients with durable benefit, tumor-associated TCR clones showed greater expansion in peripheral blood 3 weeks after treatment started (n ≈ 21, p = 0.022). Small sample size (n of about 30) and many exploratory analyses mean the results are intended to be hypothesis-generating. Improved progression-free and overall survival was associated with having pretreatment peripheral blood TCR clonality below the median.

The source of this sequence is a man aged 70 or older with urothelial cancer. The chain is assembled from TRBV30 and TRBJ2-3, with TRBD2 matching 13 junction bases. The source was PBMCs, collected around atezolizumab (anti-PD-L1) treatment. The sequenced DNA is TGTGCCTGGACTACTAGCGGGAGGGGAGCAGATACGCAGTATTTT. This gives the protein CAWTTSGRGADTQYF. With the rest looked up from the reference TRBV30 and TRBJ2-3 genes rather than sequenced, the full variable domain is SQTIHQWPATLVQPVGSPLSLECTVEGTSNPNLYWYRQAAGRGLQLLFYSVGIGQISSEVPQNLSASRPQDRQFILSSKKLLLSDSGFYLCAWTTSGRGADTQYFGPGTRLTVL.